This TCR beta chain was identified during a study of T cells in localized non-small cell lung cancer. Trimming took off 5 bases at V and 4 bases at J, with 11 bases between the two ends. The CDR3 covers 13 residues. The V gene's germline CDR1 is SGHNT and CDR2 YENEEA. The protocol was immunoSEQ multiplex PCR, while the TCRdb copy is restricted to in-frame clones and leaves out a portion. The sample lists roughly 86,000 clones; roughly four fifths were seen once. Study-level findings and limits: In uninvolved adjacent lung, T cell clonality reached its highest value, exceeding tumor. Greater blood T cell density accompanied longer overall survival.

About this clone itself: The target antigen is unknown.

This chain joins TRBV11-3 and TRBJ1-1; D not certain. The material sequenced was peripheral blood, taken before any cancer treatment. The receptor was derived from a man between 40 and 70 years old with stage I lung adenocarcinoma. The CDR3 here is CASSAYKGTEAFF. The CDR3 DNA is TGTGCCAGCAGCGCCTATAAAGGCACTGAAGCTTTCTTT.